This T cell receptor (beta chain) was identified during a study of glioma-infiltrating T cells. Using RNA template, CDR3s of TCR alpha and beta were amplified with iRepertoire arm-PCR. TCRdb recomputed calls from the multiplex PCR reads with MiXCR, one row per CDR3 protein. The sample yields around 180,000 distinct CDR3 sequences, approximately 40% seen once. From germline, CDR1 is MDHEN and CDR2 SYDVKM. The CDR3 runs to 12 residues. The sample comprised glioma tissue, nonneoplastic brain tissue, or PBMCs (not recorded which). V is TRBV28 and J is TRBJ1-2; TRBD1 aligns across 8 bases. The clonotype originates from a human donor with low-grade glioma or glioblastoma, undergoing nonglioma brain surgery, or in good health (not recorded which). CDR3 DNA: TGTGCAGTGGCAGGGGGCGAGTATGGCTACACCTTC. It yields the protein CAVAGGEYGYTF.